Presented here are 20 T cell receptor beta chains from one specimen sequenced in a study of Ad26.COV2.S vaccination and SARS-CoV-2 variants. Documented treatment: some 20 received Ad26.COV2.S at low or high dose, single or two shots; roughly five received placebo; per-sample allocation not given. Sampling took place 63 days after the first vaccine or placebo injection. Clones were read by immunoSEQ multiplex PCR, and TCRdb kept only the in-frame ones, dropping some. The sample carries roughly 320,000 clones, 70% to 90% recorded once. Sample: peripheral blood, taken in a trial of Ad26.COV2.S vaccine versus placebo. Receptors originate from a person aged 18-65 years who received the Ad26.COV2.S COVID-19 vaccine or a placebo.

The chain recombines TRBV4-2 with TRBJ2-7; tentatively, D is TRBD1 (8 bases). The CDR3 runs to 15 residues. From germline, CDR1 is LGHNA and CDR2 YNFKEQ. Trimming cost V 4 bases and J 2 bases, with 15 bases left between them. The CDR3 nucleotides read TGTGCCAGCAGCCGAGCGGGACAGGAGGCCTACGAGCAGTACTTC. Amino acid sequence: CASSRAGQEAYEQYF.

The J gene is TRBJ2-2, the V gene TRBV4-1; maybe TRBD1 (5 bases). Germline-derived CDR1 and CDR2 are MGHRA and YSYEKL. This CDR3 region has 14 residues. V was pared by 1 base and J by 4 bases, with 7 bases between. The CDR3 region is CASSQGQFTGELFF. The CDR3 nucleotides read TGCGCCAGCAGCCAAGGACAGTTCACCGGGGAGCTGTTTTTT.

On this clone itself: Germline and junction disagree at one end, which may indicate a read error. This chain joins TRBV7-2 and TRBJ2-7; TRBD2 aligns across 9 bases. The length of the CDR3 is 14 residues. The germline CDR1 and CDR2 sequences are SGHTA and FQGNSA. The CDR3 nucleotides read TGTGCCAGCAGCATAGCGGGGGCTCCCTACGAGCAGTACTTC. This gives the protein CASSIAGAPYEQYF.

The rearrangement joins TRBV5-6 to TRBJ1-2; no definite D call. The CDR3 covers 13 residues. The V and J ends lost 4 bases and 8 bases respectively, with 15 bases between them. The V gene's germline CDR1 is SGHDT and CDR2 YYEEEE. The CDR3 reads CASSLARTGGYTF. CDR3 coding DNA: TGTGCCAGCAGCCTGGCCCGGACGGGAGGCTACACCTTC.

This rearrangement joins TRBV7-9 to TRBJ2-3; 8 bases align to TRBD1. CDR1 is SEHNR, CDR2 FQNEAQ, per germline (reference sequence). V was clipped by 1 base and J by 5 bases; unmatched bases: 2. This CDR3 region has 14 residues. The CDR3 DNA follows: TGTGCCAGCAGCTTAGTACAGGGGGGAGATACGCAGTATTTT. Amino acid sequence: CASSLVQGGDTQYF.

J is TRBJ1-3 and V is TRBV6-5, with a tentative D call TRBD1 (6 bases). The V end was cut by 8 bases, the J end by 2 bases, with 16 bases between. There are 15 residues in the CDR3. Germline CDR1 is MNHEY and CDR2 is SVGAGI. CDR3 protein: CASSLVAGAGNTIYF. In DNA, the CDR3 is TGTGCCAGCTCCCTAGTGGCAGGGGCTGGAAACACCATATATTTT.

The V and J genes are TRBV9 and TRBJ1-5, with D unclear. Germline assignment: CDR1 SGDLS and CDR2 YYNGEE. The CDR3 totals 14 residues. Deletions cut 0 bases from V and 0 bases from J, with 4 bases between. The CDR3 protein is CASSVGYSNQPQHF. DNA for the CDR3: TGTGCCAGCAGCGTAGGCTATAGCAATCAGCCCCAGCATTTT.

The rearrangement joins TRBV7-9 to TRBJ1-2; D is uncertain. This CDR3 has 12 residues. V was cut by 4 bases and J by 4 bases, with 7 bases left in between. Germline-derived CDR1 and CDR2 are SEHNR and FQNEAQ (reference sequence). The CDR3 is CASSSERYGYTF. The CDR3 DNA sequence: TGTGCCAGCAGCTCAGAACGCTATGGCTACACCTTC.

This chain connects TRBV9 to TRBJ1-5; perhaps TRBD1 as D (6 bases). CDR1 and CDR2 from the germline V gene are SGDLS and YYNGEE. The CDR3 totals 16 residues. The V end was cut by 0 bases, the J end by 9 bases, with 19 bases between. CDR3 coding DNA: TGTGCCAGCAGCGTAGCGGCAGGGGCCGACCAAGGGCCCCAGCATTTT. Amino acid sequence: CASSVAAGADQGPQHF.

This chain uses TRBV6-5 with TRBJ1-2; D uncertain. This CDR3 spans 12 amino acids. The V end lost 8 bases, the J end lost 4 bases, and 11 bases lay between the germline ends. Per the germline V gene, CDR1 is MNHEY and CDR2 is SVGAGI. CDR3 DNA: TGTGCCAGCGCCCAGCTGCTCTATGGCTACACCTTC. Translated, it gives CASAQLLYGYTF.

The chain recombines TRBV2 with TRBJ1-4; D possibly corresponds to TRBD1 (5 bases). This CDR3 comprises 16 residues. Germline CDR1 SNHLY, CDR2 FYNNEI. The V gene lost 0 bases and the J gene lost 7 bases, with 15 bases spanning the gap. The CDR3 loop is CASSEALRGGAEKLFF. The CDR3 DNA reads as TGTGCCAGCAGTGAAGCGCTTCGGGGGGGAGCTGAAAAACTGTTTTTT.

CDR3 DNA: TGCGCCAGCAGTGAATCCCATCACACCGGGGAGCTGTTTTTT. Amino acid sequence: CASSESHHTGELFF. The chain uses TRBV10-1 and TRBJ2-2, with D hard to call. The CDR3 has 14 amino acids. Germline V gene sequence: CDR1 WNHNN, CDR2 SYGVQD (reference sequence). Trimming stripped 3 bases from V and 3 bases from J, with 8 bases between.

The chain uses TRBV19 and TRBJ2-7, with TRBD1 matching 8 bases. The V gene end was trimmed by 3 bases and the J gene end by 12 bases; junction bases not matched to a gene: 13. Germline values: CDR1 LNHDA, CDR2 SQIVND (reference sequence). The CDR3 runs to 14 residues. CDR3 protein: CASSILRGPITGYF. CDR3 nucleotides: TGTGCCAGTAGTATCCTCAGGGGGCCGATTACTGGGTACTTC.

This clone has a single count. The chain uses TRBV19 and TRBJ1-6; D uncertain. The germline V gene has CDR1 LNHDA and CDR2 SQIVND (reference sequence). The CDR3 has 11 residues. Trimming shortened V by 5 bases and J by 12 bases, and 8 bases separated the two germline ends. CDR3 sequence (DNA): TGTGCCAGTAGTCCCCCGGGACCCCTCCACTTT. Its protein product is CASSPPGPLHF.

This clone occurred many times. The chain links TRBV6-1 to TRBJ1-2, with unresolved D. V was cut by 1 base and J by 8 bases, with 11 bases left in between. In germline, CDR1 is MNHNS, CDR2 SASEGT. The CDR3 has 13 amino acids. The CDR3 reads CASSEDWSVGYTF. The CDR3 region has the DNA TGTGCCAGCAGTGAAGATTGGTCAGTCGGCTACACCTTC.

V gene TRBV6-5 combines with J gene TRBJ2-7; no definite D call. CDR1 is MNHEY and CDR2 is SVGAGI in the germline V gene. The CDR3 totals 14 residues. The V end was cut by 2 bases, the J end by 3 bases, with 11 bases between. The DNA for the CDR3 is TGTGCCAGCAGTTACAGGTTCATAAACTACGAGCAGTACTTC. Its translation is CASSYRFINYEQYF.

The chain recombines TRBV28 with TRBJ1-2; D not certain. V dropped 3 bases and J dropped 8 bases, with 19 bases sitting between them. Germline lookup yields CDR1 MDHEN and CDR2 SYDVKM. This CDR3 comprises 15 residues. In DNA, the CDR3 is TGTGCCAGCAGTTTGATTATATTACAGCCGGGCGGCTACACCTTC. Amino acids: CASSLIILQPGGYTF.

This clone was picked up a small number of times. The genes are TRBV3-1 (or the pseudogene TRBV3-2) and TRBJ1-2, with 8 bases identical to TRBD1. There are 14 residues in the CDR3. Germline CDR1 reads LGHDT; CDR2 reads YNNKEL (reference sequence). With V trimmed by 1 base and J by 2 bases, 0 bases remained unmatched. The CDR3 spells CASSQGQGNYGYTF. The CDR3 bases are TGTGCCAGCAGCCAAGGACAGGGGAACTATGGCTACACCTTC.

The rearrangement joins TRBV4-1 to TRBJ2-3; tentatively, D is TRBD2 (7 bases). The germline V and J ends were trimmed by 2 bases and 1 base, with 16 bases remaining between them. The CDR3 contains 17 residues. Germline V gene sequence: CDR1 MGHRA, CDR2 YSYEKL. The CDR3 DNA is TGCGCCAGCAGCCAACCCTGGGGGGGGGCCGGCACAGATACGCAGTATTTT. It codes for CASSQPWGGAGTDTQYF.

The chain is built from TRBV28 and TRBJ2-2, with D possibly matching TRBD1 (7 bases). CDR1 MDHEN and CDR2 SYDVKM come from the germline V gene. The CDR3 spans 16 residues. V was pared by 4 bases and J by 0 bases, with 12 bases between. The CDR3 nucleotides read TGTGCCAGCAGTTCCCCAGGGGGGTCGAACACCGGGGAGCTGTTTTTT. It yields the protein CASSSPGGSNTGELFF. The whole variable domain, filled in from reference TRBV28 and TRBJ2-2, reads DVKVTQSSRYLVKRTGEKVFLECVQDMDHENMFWYRQDPGLGLRLIYFSYDVKMKEKGDIPEGYSVSREKKERFSLILESASTNQTSMYLCASSSPGGSNTGELFFGEGSRLTVL.